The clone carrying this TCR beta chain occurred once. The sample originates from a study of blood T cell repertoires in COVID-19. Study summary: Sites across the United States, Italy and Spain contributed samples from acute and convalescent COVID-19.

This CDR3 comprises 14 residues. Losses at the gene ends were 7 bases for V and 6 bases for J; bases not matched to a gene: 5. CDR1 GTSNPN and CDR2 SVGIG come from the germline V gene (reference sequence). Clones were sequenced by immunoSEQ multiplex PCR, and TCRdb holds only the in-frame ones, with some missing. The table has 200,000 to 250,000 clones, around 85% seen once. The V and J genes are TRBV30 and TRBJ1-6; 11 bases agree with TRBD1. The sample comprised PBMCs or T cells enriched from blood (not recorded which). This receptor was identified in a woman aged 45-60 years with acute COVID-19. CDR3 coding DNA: TGTGCCTTAGGCGGGACAGGGGGTAATTCACCCCTCCACTTT. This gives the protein CALGGTGGNSPLHF. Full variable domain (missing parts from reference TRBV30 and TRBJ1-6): SQTIHQWPATLVQPVGSPLSLECTVEGTSNPNLYWYRQAAGRGLQLLFYSVGIGQISSEVPQNLSASRPQDRQFILSSKKLLLSDSGFYLCALGGTGGNSPLHFGNGTRLTVT.